This TCR beta chain appears in the sequencing data of a study of T cells after yellow fever vaccination. This clonotype was counted at least ten times. The germline V gene has CDR1 SGHAT and CDR2 FQNNGV. CDR3 length equals 15 residues. The junction had 6 bases not matched to a gene; V was cut back by 2 bases and J by 2 bases. 5'RACE template switching produced TCR cDNA carrying a universal primer site and UMIs. TCRdb reprocessed the 5' RACE reads with MiXCR, giving one entry per CDR3 protein. The data contain 500,000 to 650,000 distinct CDR3 sequences, about 12% of them singletons. The chain has TRBV11-2 and TRBJ2-7, with 7 bases identical to TRBD2. The sequenced sample was PBMCs, obtained on the day of the yellow fever booster vaccination. The clonotype was recovered from a man between 25 and 39 years old who received the YFV17D yellow fever vaccine. The CDR3 DNA reads TGTGCCAGCAGCTTACAGGGAGGGATCACCTACGAGCAGTACTTC. It yields the protein CASSLQGGITYEQYF.